Listed below are T cell receptor beta chains from one sample, sequenced in a study of vaccination effects on CD4 cells after COVID-19. No antigen is known for these receptors. Here immunoSEQ multiplex PCR was the method, and the copy in TCRdb shows in-frame clones only, minus some. The sample holds 70,000 or so clones, 60% to 75% seen once. The starting material was CD4+ T cells from PBMCs cultured with HCoV-NL63 spike peptides, obtained before COVID-19 vaccination. These TCRs come from a human donor who received a COVID-19 vaccine. The CDR3 runs from the conserved cysteine through the conserved F or W. Fields, in order: V gene, clone size, D gene, J gene, CDR3 DNA, CDR3 protein. The D gene is left open where the match is weak. Size values are once, few and many counts, or a class for expanded clones, and some rows have none.

TRBV6-5	.	.	TRBJ1-5	TGTGCCAGCAGGCAGGGTGGGTCGAGTCAGCCCCAGCATTTT	CASRQGGSSQPQHF
TRBV5-1	.	TRBD1	TRBJ1-6	TGCGCCAGCAGCTTGGGGACAGGGGGTAATAATTCACCCCTCCACTTT	CASSLGTGGNNSPLHF
TRBV7-9	.	TRBD1	TRBJ2-1	TGTGCCAGCAGCATCCCCGGGACAGGGGTCAATGAGCAGTTCTTC	CASSIPGTGVNEQFF
TRBV6-5	.	.	TRBJ1-1	TGTGCCAGCAGGCCACAGGGTTCACCTGAAGCTTTCTTT	CASRPQGSPEAFF
TRBV15	.	.	TRBJ2-3	TGTGCCACCAGCAGAGAGGGACCAAGGCGAGATACGCAGTATTTT	CATSREGPRRDTQYF
TRBV11-1	once	.	TRBJ2-3	TGTGCCAGCAGCTTGACCTCAACGACAGATACGCAGTATTTT	CASSLTSTTDTQYF
TRBV18	.	TRBD1	TRBJ1-3	TGTGCCAGCTCACCTCGGGACAGTTTCCTTGGAAACACCATATATTTT	CASSPRDSFLGNTIYF
TRBV30	.	.	TRBJ2-3	TGTGCCTGGAGTGGACAGTCCACAGATACGCAGTATTTT	CAWSGQSTDTQYF
TRBV29-1	.	.	TRBJ1-2	TGCAGCGTTGGTTCCGCAGGGCAGCGCGGCTACACCTTC	CSVGSAGQRGYTF
TRBV4-1	.	.	TRBJ1-2	TGCGCCAGCAGCCAAAAGACGGGCTACACCTTC	CASSQKTGYTF
TRBV5-1	once	.	TRBJ2-1	TGCGCCAGCAGCCCCACCGGGACTTACAATGAGCAGTTCTTC	CASSPTGTYNEQFF
TRBV2	.	.	TRBJ2-3	TGTGCCAGCAGTGCGGGGGGCGGAGATACGCAGTATTTT	CASSAGGGDTQYF
TRBV4-3	.	.	TRBJ2-5	TGCGCCAGCAGCCGGGGGGCGGGAGAGACCCAGTACTTC	CASSRGAGETQYF
TRBV29-1	.	.	TRBJ2-1	TGCAGCGTTGGGCCCGAGGTAGCCCACAATGAGCAGTTCTTC	CSVGPEVAHNEQFF
TRBV27	.	.	TRBJ1-2	TGTGCCAGCAGGACCCGGGGTGGCTACACCTTC	CASRTRGGYTF